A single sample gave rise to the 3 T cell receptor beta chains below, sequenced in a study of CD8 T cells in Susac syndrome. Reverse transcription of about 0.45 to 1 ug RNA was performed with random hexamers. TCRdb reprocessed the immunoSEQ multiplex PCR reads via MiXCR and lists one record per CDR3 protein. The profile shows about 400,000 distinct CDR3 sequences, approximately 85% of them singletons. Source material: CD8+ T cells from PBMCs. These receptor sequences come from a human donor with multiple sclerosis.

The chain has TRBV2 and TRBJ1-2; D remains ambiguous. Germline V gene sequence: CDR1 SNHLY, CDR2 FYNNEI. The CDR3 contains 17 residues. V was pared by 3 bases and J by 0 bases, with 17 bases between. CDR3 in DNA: TGTGCCAGCAGTGAGGTAGATGAGTTTTGGGCTAACTATGGCTACACCTTC. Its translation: CASSEVDEFWANYGYTF.

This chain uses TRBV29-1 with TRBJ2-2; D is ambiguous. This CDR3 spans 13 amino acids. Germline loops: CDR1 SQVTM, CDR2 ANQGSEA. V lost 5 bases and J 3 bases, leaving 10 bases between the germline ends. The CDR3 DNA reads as TGCAGCGTTCTAGGTTTTCACACCGGGGAGCTGTTTTTT. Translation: CSVLGFHTGELFF.

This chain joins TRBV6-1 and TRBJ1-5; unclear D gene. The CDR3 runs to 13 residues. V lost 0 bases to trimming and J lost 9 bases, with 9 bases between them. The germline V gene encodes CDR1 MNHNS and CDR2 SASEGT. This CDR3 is CASSEAPAGPQHF. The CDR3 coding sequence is TGTGCCAGCAGTGAAGCGCCGGCCGGGCCCCAGCATTTT.